This T cell receptor beta chain was sequenced during a study of blood T cell repertoires in COVID-19 (TCRdb year 2020). A note on the overall study: Samples from collaborators originated in the United States, Italy and Spain and spanned both the acute and convalescent phases of COVID-19. The prospective study material was composed of cDNA or gDNA derived from T cells, B-cell-depleted T cells, or PBMCs. Deeply sampled blood TCRbeta repertoires from subjects exposed to, actively infected with, or recovered from COVID-19 were included in the dataset. The repertoires were released in a freely available public database meant as a resource for research on the immune response to SARS-CoV-2. The samples were drawn from two sources: the first 160 participants of the ongoing ImmuneRACE study, and about 1,300 subjects contributed by 6 global collaborators. The sample metadata nearly always contained a de-identified subject ID, COVID-19 status, age in years and sex. Where available, HLA class I and class II types were obtained from metadata supplied by the sample provider rather than from assay-based typing. What the work shows at the level of the full study, not this receptor alone: The quantity of clinical and demographic metadata differed by source and by participant and was supplied without curation.

The collaborating institutions used their own protocols to collect whole blood in K2EDTA tubes. For TCRbeta analysis, collaborators shipped samples in one of three forms: frozen whole blood, isolated PBMCs, or DNA extracted from either of those sample types. This clone was picked up one time. The antigen it binds to is not known. The record has no base qualities; no much larger clone is one base away. From its cysteine to its phenylalanine, the CDR3 spans 17 amino acids. Solely the CDR3 DNA is kept, with 51 bases framed from the first base. Cut back by 2 bases and 2 bases, the V and J ends lie 16 bases apart. Via the germline V gene, CDR1 is SGDLS and CDR2 YYNGEE. TCRbeta CDR3 regions were amplified from genomic DNA by means of the immunoSEQ Assay, a bias-controlled multiplex PCR. The original methods were these. Nucleated cell counts per sample were estimated from amplification of reference gene primers within the assay. To quantify the absolute abundance of each unique TCRbeta CDR3 rearrangement, sequence reads were collapsed and filtered. For each sample, productive Simpson clonality was calculated by taking the square root of Simpson's diversity index across productive rearrangements. The clones in this table, taken by TCRdb from immuneACCESS, are in-frame only. Not every clone is retained; where verified, under half of the shortfall comes from an unresolved V gene, and the cause of the rest is unknown. V and J calls and clone size come straight from that table; D and trimming were deduced from the DNA. This sample lists about 150,000 clones; 80% to 90% were detected once. About 15% of the sample belongs to the ten largest clones.

The V gene is TRBV9 and the J gene is TRBJ1-4; the D segment cannot be called with confidence. The specimen sequenced was peripheral blood. The clonotype was recovered from a woman aged 40 to 50 with acute or convalescent COVID-19. The bases read TGTGCCAGCAGCGTTCTGGAGTCGGCAGCTACTAATGAAAAACTGTTTTTT. Protein translation: CASSVLESAATNEKLFF.